Listed below are T cell receptor beta chains from one sample, sequenced in a study of blood T cell dynamics during melanoma immunotherapy. Method: immunoSEQ multiplex PCR; TCRdb's copy keeps in-frame clones and lacks some. The top ten hold around 7.2% of the sample, which has under 2,000 clones, roughly 67% seen once. Sequenced here: CD8+ T cells from blood, sampled from a patient treated with checkpoint blockade. The receptors were sampled from a human donor with melanoma. Both conserved end residues are part of each CDR3. Each record gives: V gene, clone size, D gene, CDR3 protein. D genes are given only for firm matches. Only part of the rows carry a size: once, few, many, or a class if the clone is expanded.

TRBV7-2	-	TRBD1	CASSLAEDRRFPYEQYF
TRBV6-6	-	-	CASSYSTSSEQFF
TRBV7-1	-	-	CASSSSLEQYF
TRBV7-6	once	TRBD2	CASSAGTTYEQYF
TRBV4-1	-	TRBD2	CASSLYSGRAGTQYF
TRBV19	-	-	CASSPGPSYEQYF
TRBV10-1	few	-	CASRRDKNTGELFF
TRBV4-1	-	TRBD1	CASSQGQGAHEQYF
TRBV27	few	-	CASSTAHEQYF
TRBV27	-	-	CASSLSAGTDTQYF
TRBV6-5	few	-	CASSYSTSSEQFF
TRBV6-1	-	TRBD2	CASSVGREVYEQFF
TRBV6-9	-	TRBD2	CASSYGSGSWEQYF
TRBV6-4	-	TRBD2	CASSDSGGSGADTQYF
TRBV19	few	-	CASSIDGYNEQFF
TRBV7-9	once	TRBD2	CASSSWGEAGAPPDTQYF
TRBV4-3	once	-	CASSQDVGYSGANVLTF
TRBV4-1	-	TRBD2	CASSPPSGHSYEQYF
TRBV29-1	-	TRBD1	CSVKDRGLYGYTF
TRBV19	-	-	CASSARGNYGQYF
TRBV11-2	-	TRBD2	CASSPPGLAHDTQYF
TRBV4-3	-	TRBD2	CASSGIAGSYEQYF
TRBV6-6	-	-	CASSYGLNQAFF
TRBV7-8	-	-	CASSPFQGGEQYF
TRBV30	-	-	CAWKDGVEAFF
TRBV5-1	-	TRBD2	CASSLTSGSSYTQYF
TRBV29-1	-	-	CSVEDQGVGELFF
TRBV10-3	-	TRBD1	CAISVTGEANTEAFF
TRBV4-1	-	TRBD2	CASSPVRRTSGDLAGELFF
TRBV9	-	-	CASSVAASSYEQYF
TRBV30	-	TRBD2	CAWKMKGLAGEGYEQYF
TRBV6-5	-	-	CASSETSSYEQYF
TRBV11-2	-	-	CASSLAESYEQYF
TRBV10-2	few	TRBD1	CASTGTEYNEQFF
TRBV30	-	TRBD1	CAWSVWTGAYEQYF
TRBV30	-	-	CAWSERPLGIYF
TRBV28	-	TRBD1	CASSSTYGTVNTGELFF
TRBV4-3	-	-	CASSQEPVGKGMNTEAFF
TRBV4-1	-	-	CASSQDRGRSYEQYF
TRBV4-2	-	-	CASSQEAQSSYNEQFF
TRBV6-5	-	TRBD2	CASRSGGEQYF
TRBV29-1	-	-	CSVYLRDNLSEQYF
TRBV28	-	-	CASSLRPARKLYEQYF
TRBV13	-	TRBD2	CASSSKPSTGTSLDTQYF
TRBV18	-	-	CANVGGLGIGETQYF
TRBV4-3	-	TRBD2	CASSQGLAGESHEQYF
TRBV11-2	-	-	CASSRWGEKREKLFF
TRBV9	-	TRBD2	CASSPSGRAANEQFF
TRBV7-8	-	-	CASRATGELFF